One sample yielded the 8 T cell receptor beta chains listed below, sequenced in a study of metastatic and nonmetastatic thyroid tumors. TCRdb re-called clones via MiXCR from the PCR reads. The sample includes tens of thousands of clones, less than 30% of them seen just once. Not a single patient had been given any form of treatment at any point before undergoing thyroid surgery. The sequenced material came from blood. These receptors were taken from a female donor with papillary thyroid cancer or a benign thyroid nodule (not recorded which). Some clones in this sample may be carry-over from other donors' samples.

This clone was detected a few times. Being one base from a much bigger clone, this may be a read error. The identical CDR3 is also encoded by other nucleotide sequences in the sample. The V call is TRBV10-1, the J call TRBJ2-1, with D perhaps TRBD1 or TRBD2 (6 bases each). This CDR3 has 16 amino acids. CDR1 and CDR2 (germline): WNHNN, SYGVQD (reference sequence). The V and J ends lost 3 bases and 6 bases respectively, with 18 bases between them. Written as DNA, the CDR3 is TGCGCCAGCAGTGAACTCCGGGGGCGTCCATGCAATGAGCAGTTCTTC. Protein product: CASSELRGRPCNEQFF.

This clone was seen a few times. This chain links TRBV6-1 with TRBJ2-5; 10 positions agree with TRBD2. V shed 7 bases, J shed 4 bases, and the junction held 9 bases outside the gene matches. This CDR3 spans 15 amino acids. CDR1 is MNHNS and CDR2 is SASEGT in the germline V gene. The CDR3 nucleotides read TGTGCCAGCATTCCGACTAGCGGGCCCACAGAGACCCAGTACTTC. Translated, it gives CASIPTSGPTETQYF.

By share, this clone ranks as medium-sized. The genes are TRBV4-1 and TRBJ2-7, with 7 bases matching TRBD2. V was clipped by 1 base and J by 1 base; unmatched bases: 4. The CDR3 covers 15 residues. The germline gives CDR1 MGHRA, CDR2 YSYEKL. CDR3: CASSQGTSASYEQYF. The DNA for the CDR3 is TGCGCCAGCAGCCAAGGAACTAGCGCGTCCTACGAGCAGTACTTC.

V gene TRBV6-1 combines with J gene TRBJ2-6; D uncertain. This CDR3 is built from 17 residues. Trimming left V 6 bases short and J 0 bases short, with 15 bases between. Germline V gene lookup returns CDR1 MNHNS and CDR2 SASEGT. The chain's CDR3 is CASSPNLYLSGANVLTF. CDR3 nucleotides: TGTGCCAGCAGCCCCAACCTCTACCTCTCTGGGGCCAACGTCCTGACTTTC.

This chain uses TRBV11-1 with TRBJ2-2; D possibly matches TRBD1 or TRBD2 (6 bases each). V was shortened by 5 bases and J by 3 bases, with 16 bases between the two germline ends. Per the germline V gene, CDR1 is SGHAT and CDR2 is FQDESV (reference sequence). CDR3 length: 16 amino acids. This chain's CDR3 is CASSLNRGLDTGELFF. CDR3 DNA sequence: TGTGCCAGCAGCCTAAACCGGGGGCTTGACACCGGGGAGCTGTTTTTT.

On this clone itself: Given the absence of the conserved phenylalanine or tryptophan at the CDR3 end, a read error is likely. This chain joins TRBV12-3 or TRBV12-4 and TRBJ2-1, with 14 bases identical to TRBD2. This CDR3 comprises 15 residues. The CDR3 sequence: CSSMGLAGAHDEQFC. The CDR3 region has the DNA TGTTCCAGCATGGGACTAGCGGGAGCGCATGATGAGCAGTTCTGC.

On this clone itself: This clone may be a read error of a much larger clone one base away. The chain has TRBV5-1 and TRBJ2-5, with D perhaps given as TRBD1 or TRBD2 (5 bases each). The CDR3 runs 13 residues. The germline CDR1 and CDR2 sequences are SGHRS and YFSETQ. The chain's CDR3 is CAGSFRDGGPQYF. The CDR3 region has the DNA TGCGCCGGCAGCTTCCGGGACGGCGGGCCCCAGTACTTC.

J is TRBJ2-2 and V is TRBV5-5; D call uncertain. The CDR3 is made up of 15 amino acids. Germline assignment: CDR1 SGHKS and CDR2 YYEKEE (reference sequence). Trimming took 1 base from V and 0 from J, leaving 7 bases between them. The CDR3 loop is CASSLSVPNTGELFF. The DNA of the CDR3 is TGTGCCAGCAGCTTGTCAGTACCGAACACCGGGGAGCTGTTTTTT.